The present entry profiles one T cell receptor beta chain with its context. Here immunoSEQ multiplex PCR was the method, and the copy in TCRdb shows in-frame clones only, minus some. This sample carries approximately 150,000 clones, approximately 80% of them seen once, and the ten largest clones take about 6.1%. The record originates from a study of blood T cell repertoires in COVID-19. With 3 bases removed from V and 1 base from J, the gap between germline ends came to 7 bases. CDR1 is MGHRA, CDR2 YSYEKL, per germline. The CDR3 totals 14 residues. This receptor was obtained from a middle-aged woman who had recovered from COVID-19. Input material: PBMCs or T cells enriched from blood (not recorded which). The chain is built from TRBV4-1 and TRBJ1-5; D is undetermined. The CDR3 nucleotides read TGCGCCAGCAGCCAGGAGCAGAGCAATCAGCCCCAGCATTTT. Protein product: CASSQEQSNQPQHF.